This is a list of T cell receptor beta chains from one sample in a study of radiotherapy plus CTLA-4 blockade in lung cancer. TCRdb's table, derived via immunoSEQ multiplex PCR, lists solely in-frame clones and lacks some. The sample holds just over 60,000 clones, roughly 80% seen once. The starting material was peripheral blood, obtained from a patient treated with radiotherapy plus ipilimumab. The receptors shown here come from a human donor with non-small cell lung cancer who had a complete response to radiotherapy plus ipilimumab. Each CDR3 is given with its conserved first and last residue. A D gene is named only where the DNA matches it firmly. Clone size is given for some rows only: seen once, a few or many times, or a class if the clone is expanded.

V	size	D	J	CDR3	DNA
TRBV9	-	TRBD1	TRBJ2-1	CASSVVGQGNDEQFF	TGTGCCAGCAGCGTAGTTGGACAGGGGAACGATGAGCAGTTCTTC
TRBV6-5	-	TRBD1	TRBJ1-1	CASRGQGTTEAFF	TGTGCCAGCAGGGGACAGGGAACTACTGAAGCTTTCTTT
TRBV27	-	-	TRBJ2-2	CASSWQVNTGELFF	TGTGCCAGCAGTTGGCAGGTTAACACCGGGGAGCTGTTTTTT
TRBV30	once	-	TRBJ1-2	CAWSTDRLYGYTF	TGTGCCTGGAGTACGGACAGACTCTATGGCTACACCTTC
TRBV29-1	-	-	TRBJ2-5	CSVLQQETQYF	TGCAGCGTTTTACAGCAAGAGACCCAGTACTTC
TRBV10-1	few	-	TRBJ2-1	CASSESEGWGEQFF	TGCGCCAGCAGTGAGTCGGAGGGCTGGGGTGAGCAGTTCTTC
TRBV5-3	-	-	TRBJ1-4	CARSFQGSIATNEKLFF	TGTGCCAGAAGCTTCCAGGGGTCGATTGCAACTAATGAAAAACTGTTTTTT
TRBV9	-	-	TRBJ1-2	CASSVGNGGNYGYTF	TGTGCCAGCAGCGTCGGCAATGGGGGGAACTATGGCTACACCTTC
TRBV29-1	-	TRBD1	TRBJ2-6	CSVEGGHFYSGANVLTF	TGCAGCGTGGAAGGGGGCCATTTTTACTCTGGGGCCAACGTCCTGACTTTC
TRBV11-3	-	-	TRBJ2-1	CASSTNNEQFF	TGTGCCAGCAGCACAAACAATGAGCAGTTCTTC
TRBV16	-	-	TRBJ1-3	CASSPQPGPGGNTIYF	TGTGCCAGCAGCCCCCAGCCCGGTCCGGGGGGAAACACCATATATTTT